This TCR beta chain came from a study of human T cells and chemical hapten exposure. Study-wide points: No shift was seen in TCRs above 1 in 1000 frequency with DPC sensitization.

The CDR3 sequence is 15 residues long. Germline V gene sequence: CDR1 MNHEY, CDR2 SVGAGI. Deletions cut 0 bases from V and 5 bases from J, with 13 bases between. Per the original data handling: Per sample, the median was 95,638 TCRs, with values from roughly 23,000 to 700,000. From the RACE reads, TCRdb called clonotypes with MiXCR, one entry per CDR3 protein. Here the V and J calls rest on TCRdb's processing, not on the authors' analysis. The data hold 250,000 or so distinct CDR3 sequences, with about 7.7% observed a single time. This clonotype was picked up many times. Its cognate antigen is unknown. Time point described: pre-sensitization, week 0. Treatment noted: therapeutic diphenylcyclopropenone sensitization with weekly scalp DPC. Sequencing started from total RNA isolated from unfractionated whole blood.

The chain carries TRBV6-5 and TRBJ1-1, with D possibly matching TRBD1 (6 bases). The starting material was whole blood, obtained in connection with sensitization to the hapten diphenylcyclopropenone (DPC). The TCR sequence derives from a man between 18 and 35 years old with alopecia areata. Some clones in this sample may be carry-over from other donors' samples. DNA of the CDR3: TGTGCCAGCAGTTACTCGACAGGCTTAGGGACTGAAGCTTTCTTT. It specifies CASSYSTGLGTEAFF.